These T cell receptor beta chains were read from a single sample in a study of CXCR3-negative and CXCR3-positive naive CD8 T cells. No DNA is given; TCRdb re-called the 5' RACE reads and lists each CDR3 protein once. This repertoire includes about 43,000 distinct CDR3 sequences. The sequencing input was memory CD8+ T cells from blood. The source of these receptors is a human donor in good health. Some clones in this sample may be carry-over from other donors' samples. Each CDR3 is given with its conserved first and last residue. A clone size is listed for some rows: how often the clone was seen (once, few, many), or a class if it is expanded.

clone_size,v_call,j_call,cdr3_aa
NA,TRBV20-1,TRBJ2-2,CSARDVRGGDTGELFF
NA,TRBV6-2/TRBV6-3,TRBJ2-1,CASSYTQNEQFF
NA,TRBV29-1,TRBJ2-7,CSVEDRGQNYEQYF
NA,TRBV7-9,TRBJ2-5,CAGGLDNQETKYF
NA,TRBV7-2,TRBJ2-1,CASSLEAAYNEQFF
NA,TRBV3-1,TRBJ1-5,CASSQLYHRGHSNQPQHF
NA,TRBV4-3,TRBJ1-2,CASSPHFEGVYGYTF
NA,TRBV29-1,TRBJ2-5,CSVELEWETQYF
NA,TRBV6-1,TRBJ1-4,CASSELAGTNEKQFF
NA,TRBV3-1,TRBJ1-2,CASSQDRDVTDRNGYTF
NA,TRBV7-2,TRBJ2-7,CASSLRQGAWEQYF
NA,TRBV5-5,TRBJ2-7,CASSFNPGSYEQYF
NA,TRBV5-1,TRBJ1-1,CASSLGSGLAEAFF
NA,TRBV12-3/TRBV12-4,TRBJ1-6,CASSPRGGADSPLHF
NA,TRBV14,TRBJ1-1,CASSQDRGSSNTEAFF
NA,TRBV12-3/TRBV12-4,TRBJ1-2,CASSFWGPTNYGYTF
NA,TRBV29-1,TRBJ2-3,CSVEGTADTQYF
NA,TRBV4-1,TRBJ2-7,CASSQVSSTTFYEQYF
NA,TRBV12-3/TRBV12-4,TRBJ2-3,CASSLVFSTDTQYF
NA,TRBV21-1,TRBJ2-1,CASSPKCSERGAYNEQFF
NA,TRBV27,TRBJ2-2,CASRIAGGLTGELFF
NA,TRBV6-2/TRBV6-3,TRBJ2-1,CASTRTSDSYNEQFF
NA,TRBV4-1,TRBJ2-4,CASSQGLLVNIQYF
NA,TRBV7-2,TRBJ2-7,CASSALQGAFHEQYF
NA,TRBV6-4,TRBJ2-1,CASSLGGESYNEQFF
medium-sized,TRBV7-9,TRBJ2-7,CASSPGTVWEQYF
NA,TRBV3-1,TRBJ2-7,CASSQLEVGDEQYF